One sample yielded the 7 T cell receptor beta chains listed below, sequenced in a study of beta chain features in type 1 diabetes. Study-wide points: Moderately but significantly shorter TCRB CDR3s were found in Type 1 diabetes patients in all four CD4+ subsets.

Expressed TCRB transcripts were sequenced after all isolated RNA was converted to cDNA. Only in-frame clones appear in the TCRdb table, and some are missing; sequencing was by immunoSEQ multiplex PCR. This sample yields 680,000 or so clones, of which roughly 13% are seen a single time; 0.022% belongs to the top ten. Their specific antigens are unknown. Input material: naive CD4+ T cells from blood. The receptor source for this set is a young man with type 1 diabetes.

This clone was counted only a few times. The CDR3 DNA is TGTGCCACTACCCAGGGTAATGAAAAACTGTTTTTT. The encoded protein is CATTQGNEKLFF. The V call is TRBV7-2, the J call TRBJ1-4, with D maybe TRBD1 (5 bases). Germline values: CDR1 SGHTA, CDR2 FQGNSA. The CDR3 loop spans 12 amino acids. Between the trimmed V and J ends, which lost 10 bases and 4 bases, there was a span of 10 bases.

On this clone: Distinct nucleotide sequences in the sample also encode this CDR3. The CDR3 here is CASRNSYNEQFF. CDR3 bases: TGTGCCAGCCGTAACTCCTACAATGAGCAGTTCTTC. The chain couples TRBV6-5 to TRBJ2-1, with unresolved D. The V gene lost 8 bases and the J gene lost 0 bases, with 5 bases spanning the gap. This CDR3 is built from 12 residues. Germline values: CDR1 MNHEY, CDR2 SVGAGI.

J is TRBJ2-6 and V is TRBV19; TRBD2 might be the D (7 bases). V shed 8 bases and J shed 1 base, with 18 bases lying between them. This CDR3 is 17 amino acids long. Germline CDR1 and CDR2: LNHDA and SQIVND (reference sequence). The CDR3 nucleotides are TGTGCCAGTTTCCAGGGGAGGGCGAGGTCTGGGGCCAACGTCCTGACTTTC. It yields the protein CASFQGRARSGANVLTF.

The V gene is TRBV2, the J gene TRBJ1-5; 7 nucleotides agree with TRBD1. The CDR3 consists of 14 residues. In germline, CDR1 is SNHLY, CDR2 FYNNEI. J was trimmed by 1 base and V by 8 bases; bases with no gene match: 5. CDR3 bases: TGTGCCAGCGAATCACAGGGGAGCAATCAGCCCCAGCATTTT. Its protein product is CASESQGSNQPQHF.

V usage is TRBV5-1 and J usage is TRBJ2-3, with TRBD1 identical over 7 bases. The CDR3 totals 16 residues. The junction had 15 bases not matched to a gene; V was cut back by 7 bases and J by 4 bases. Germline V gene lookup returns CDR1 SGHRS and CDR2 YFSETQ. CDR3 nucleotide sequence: TGCGCCAGCGGATTCCGGACAGGCAAACACGCAGATACGCAGTATTTT. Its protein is CASGFRTGKHADTQYF.

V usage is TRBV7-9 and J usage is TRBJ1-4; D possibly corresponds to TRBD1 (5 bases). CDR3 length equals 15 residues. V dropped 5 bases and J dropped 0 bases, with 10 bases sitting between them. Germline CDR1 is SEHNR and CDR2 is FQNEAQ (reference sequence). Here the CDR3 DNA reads TGTGCCAGCAGCAGGGACGGAACAACTAATGAAAAACTGTTTTTT. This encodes CASSRDGTTNEKLFF.

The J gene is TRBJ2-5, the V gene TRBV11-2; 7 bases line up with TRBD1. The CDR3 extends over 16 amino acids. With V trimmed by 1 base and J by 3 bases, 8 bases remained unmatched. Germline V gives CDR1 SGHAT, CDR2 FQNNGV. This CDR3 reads CASSLVRDSSKETQYF. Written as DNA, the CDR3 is TGTGCCAGCAGCTTAGTGAGGGACAGCTCAAAAGAGACCCAGTACTTC.